The source of this TCR beta chain is a study of blood T cells in healthy people across ages. The sample holds a few counts of this clonotype. A second PCR of about 6 to 11 cycles used a sample-barcoded 5' primer and a J-beta primer mix. MiXCR, applied by TCRdb to the 5' RACE reads, yields one record per CDR3 protein. The data show some 1.6 million distinct CDR3 sequences, around 36% seen once. This clonotype was obtained from a woman aged 30 to 39 in good health. The sample comprised blood.

The CDR3 sequence is CASSEDSRTDTQYF. The CDR3 region has the DNA TGTGCCAGCAGTGAGGACTCCCGCACAGATACGCAGTATTTT. The chain couples TRBV2 to TRBJ2-3, with a possible D match to TRBD2 (5 bases). Germline V lookup: CDR1 SNHLY, CDR2 FYNNEI. This CDR3 spans 14 amino acids. The V and J ends lost 3 bases and 1 base respectively, with 8 bases between them. Combining the CDR3 with reference TRBV2 and TRBJ2-3 gives the whole variable domain EPEVTQTPSHQVTQMGQEVILRCVPISNHLYFYWYRQILGQKVEFLVSFYNNEISEKSEIFDDQFSVERPDGSNFTLKIRSTKLEDSAMYFCASSEDSRTDTQYFGPGTRLTVL.